This TCR beta chain derives from a study of blood T cell repertoires in COVID-19. Across the study: Acute and convalescent COVID-19 specimens originated in the United States, Italy and Spain. The analysed material was cDNA or gDNA that came from T cells, B-cell-depleted T cells, or PBMCs.

In the original analysis: Amplified reference gene primers provided the basis for estimating nucleated cell counts. Data came from immunoSEQ multiplex PCR; TCRdb stores just in-frame clones and leaves some out. The V and J calls and clone size come from that table; D and trimming were worked out from the DNA. This table holds roughly 68,000 clones, about 87% found once. Per germline, CDR1 LNHNV and CDR2 YYDKDF (reference sequence). This CDR3 region has 15 residues. Germline trimming cut 4 bases from V and 5 bases from J; bases unmatched to any gene: 5. The chain recombines TRBV15 with TRBJ2-5, with 12 bases aligning to TRBD2. Sequenced material: peripheral blood. This clonotype originated in a woman aged 70-85 years with acute or convalescent COVID-19. Written as DNA, the CDR3 is TGTGCCACCAGCACACTAGCGGGGGGCGTGGAGACCCAGTACTTC. This translates into CATSTLAGGVETQYF.